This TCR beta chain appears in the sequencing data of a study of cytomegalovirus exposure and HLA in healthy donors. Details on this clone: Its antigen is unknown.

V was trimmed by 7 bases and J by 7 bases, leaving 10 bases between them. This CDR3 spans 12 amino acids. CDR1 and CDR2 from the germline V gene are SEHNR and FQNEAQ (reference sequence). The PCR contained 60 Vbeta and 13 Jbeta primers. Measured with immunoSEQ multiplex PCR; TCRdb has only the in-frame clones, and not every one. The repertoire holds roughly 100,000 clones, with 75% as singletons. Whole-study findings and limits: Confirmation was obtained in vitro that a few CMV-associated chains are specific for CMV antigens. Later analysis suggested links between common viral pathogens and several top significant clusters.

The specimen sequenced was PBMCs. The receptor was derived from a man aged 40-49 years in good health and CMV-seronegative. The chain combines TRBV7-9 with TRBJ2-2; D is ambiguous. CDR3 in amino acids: CASIKLGGELFF. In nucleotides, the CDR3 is TGTGCCAGCATCAAACTCGGCGGGGAGCTGTTTTTT.